Shown below are 22 T cell receptor beta chains from a single sample sequenced in a study of T cell clonality in common variable immunodeficiency. The repertoire was sequenced with immunoSEQ multiplex PCR; TCRdb's copy has only in-frame clones and lacks some. In total the sample includes roughly 48,000 clones, none of them seen once. Sequencing was performed on peripheral blood mononuclear cells. Receptor source: a person between 18 and 75 years old in good health.

This clone has more than one count but fewer than ten. The read halts 3 residues ahead of the CDR3 end, with the missing end drawn from the germline J gene. The rearrangement links TRBV2 to TRBJ2-3, with D possibly matching TRBD1 (6 bases). Germline V gene sequence: CDR1 SNHLY, CDR2 FYNNEI. This CDR3 has 15 amino acids. CDR3 region: CASSQDRRAQETQYF. CDR3 DNA, as far as it was read: TGTGCCAGCAGTCAGGACAGACGAGCTCAAGAGACG.

To note about this clone: The read comes to an end 3 residues before the CDR3 does, leaving the germline J gene to fill in the end. The chain uses TRBV5-1 and TRBJ1-2; 7 bases agree with TRBD1. The CDR3 is 15 residues long. Germline V gene lookup returns CDR1 SGHRS and CDR2 YFSETQ. CDR3 residues: CASSSQRAGGLGYTF. Incomplete CDR3 DNA: TGCGCCAGCAGCTCTCAACGCGCAGGGGGGCTCGGC.

This clone showed up many times. The part of the CDR3 DNA that was read is TGTGCCAGCAGCCCAGACAGGGGGCGTCCCGGGGAG. Translation gives CASSPDRGRPGE. The entire CDR3 reads CASSPDRGRPGELFF. This rearrangement joins TRBV7-2 to TRBJ2-2; 10 nucleotides line up with TRBD1. The CDR3 extends 3 residues past the end of the read, so its final part is completed from the germline J gene. CDR1 is SGHTA, CDR2 FQGNSA, per germline. This CDR3 is built from 15 residues. V was clipped by 5 bases and J by 6 bases; unmatched bases: 6.

This clone was detected ten times or more. The read stops 3 residues short of the end of the CDR3; the missing end is completed from the germline J gene. J is TRBJ2-6 and V is TRBV5-5, with 8 bases aligning to TRBD2. CDR1 SGHKS and CDR2 YYEKEE come from the germline V gene (reference sequence). The ends lost 6 bases at V and 3 bases at J; junction bases unmatched: 5. CDR3 size: 15 residues. The CDR3 loop reads CASTRGGNGANVLTF. The CDR3 bases that were read are TGTGCCAGCACCCGGGGGGGGAATGGGGCCAACGTC. Full variable domain (remainder filled in from reference TRBV5-5 and TRBJ2-6): DAGVTQSPTHLIKTRGQQVTLRCSPISGHKSVSWYQQVLGQGPQFIFQYYEKEERGRGNFPDRFSARQFPNYSSELNVNALLLGDSALYLCASTRGGNGANVLTFGAGSRLTVL.

There are many counts of this clone. The read ends 3 residues early relative to the CDR3; the germline J gene fills the gap. The chain couples TRBV20-1 to TRBJ2-4, with a weak D call TRBD1 (6 bases). Germline V gene lookup returns CDR1 DFQATT and CDR2 SNEGSKA (reference sequence). V was pared by 0 bases and J by 6 bases, with 21 bases between. The CDR3 extends over 17 amino acids. The CDR3 loop reads CSARDHGTTSSLNIQYF. The CDR3 DNA, read in part, is TGCAGTGCTAGAGACCACGGGACAACGAGTAGTCTAAACATT.

This clone was seen ten or more times. Here the CDR3 reads CASRNKWTGELFF. Incomplete CDR3 DNA: TGTGCCAGCAGAAACAAGTGGACCGGGGAG. The rearrangement links TRBV12-3 or TRBV12-4 to TRBJ2-2; no clear D gene. The CDR3 end falls 3 residues outside the read, so it is completed with the germline J gene. The CDR3 is made up of 13 amino acids. V was pared by 6 bases and J by 5 bases, with 10 bases between.

This clone was observed at least ten times. From the germline J gene comes the end of the CDR3, since the read stops 3 residues before it. This chain links TRBV5-1 with TRBJ1-2, with TRBD1 matching 12 bases. CDR3 length: 14 residues. Germline CDR1 reads SGHRS; CDR2 reads YFSETQ. With 4 bases clipped from V and 2 bases from J, the junction kept 0 bases outside the gene matches. The sequenced part of the CDR3 DNA is TGCGCCAGCAGCGGGACAGGGGGCAACTATGGC. This translates into CASSGTGGNYG. In full, the CDR3 is CASSGTGGNYGYTF.

Points on this clone: With the read ending 3 residues before the CDR3 end, the germline J gene is used to fill in that end. The V gene is TRBV5-1, the J gene TRBJ1-2; possible D gene TRBD1, 6 bases. Germline-derived CDR1 and CDR2 are SGHRS and YFSETQ. The CDR3 has 14 amino acids. The CDR3 sequence is CASSRGGDRDTYTF. The sequenced part of the CDR3 DNA is TGCGCCTCTTCAAGGGGGGGCGATCGAGATACC.

Of note for this clone: The CDR3 end lies 3 residues beyond the end of the read and is filled in from the germline J gene. This chain uses TRBV11-1 with TRBJ2-5; 9 positions agree with TRBD1. Unmatched junction bases numbered 5, after V lost 5 bases and J lost 4 bases. The CDR3 is 14 amino acids. Germline V CDR1 and CDR2: SGHAT, FQDESV (reference sequence). The CDR3 bases that were read are TGTGCCAGCAGCCCAGGGACAGGGCGAGAGACC. It codes for CASSPGTGRET. The entire CDR3 is CASSPGTGRETQYF.

This clone was seen at least ten times. The missing CDR3 end, 3 residues past where the read stops, is filled in from the germline J gene. The chain uses TRBV20-1 and TRBJ2-5; TRBD2 matches 9 bases. The CDR3 is 15 residues long. Germline lookup yields CDR1 DFQATT and CDR2 SNEGSKA (reference sequence). Trimming at V came to 0 bases and at J to 5 bases, leaving 7 bases not matched to a gene. CDR3 bases read: TGCAGTGCTAGAGAGGCGGGAGGGCCCGCGGAGACC. This sequence encodes CSAREAGGPAET. The CDR3 as a whole reads CSAREAGGPAETQYF.

This clone has a count of ten or more. The CDR3 end lies 3 residues beyond the end of the read and is filled in from the germline J gene. V gene TRBV7-2 combines with J gene TRBJ1-6; TRBD1 matches at 7 bases. Germline-derived CDR1 and CDR2 are SGHTA and FQGNSA. This CDR3 is 14 amino acids long. V gave up 6 bases and J gave up 7 bases; unmatched junction bases: 6. The CDR3 here is CASREGAKNSPLHF. Incomplete CDR3 DNA: TGTGCCAGCAGGGAGGGGGCGAAGAATTCACCC.

This clone was detected ten times or more. The CDR3 goes on 3 residues after the read ends, and that part is filled in from the germline J gene. The V gene is TRBV5-1, the J gene TRBJ1-1; TRBD1 is a possible D gene (6 bases). Trimming removed 2 bases at V and 1 base at J, with 9 bases between. The CDR3 runs to 14 residues. Per germline, CDR1 SGHRS and CDR2 YFSETQ. The sequenced part of the CDR3 DNA is TGCGCCAGCAGCTTTTCAGGGGAGAACACTGAA. Amino acid sequence: CASSFSGENTE. The whole CDR3 sequence is CASSFSGENTEAFF. The full variable domain, its missing parts supplied by reference TRBV5-1 and TRBJ1-1, is KAGVTQTPRYLIKTRGQQVTLSCSPISGHRSVSWYQQTPGQGLQFLFEYFSETQRNKGNFPGRFSGRQFSNSRSEMNVSTLELGDSALYLCASSFSGENTEAFFGQGTRLTVV.

This clone was seen many times. The read is 3 residues too short to cover the CDR3 end, so that end is filled in from the germline J gene. V and J are TRBV20-1 and TRBJ1-3; D call uncertain. This CDR3 has 16 amino acids. Trimming took 0 bases from V and 0 from J, leaving 12 bases between them. The V gene's germline CDR1 is DFQATT and CDR2 SNEGSKA (reference sequence). The CDR3 protein is CSARDPAVHSGNTIYF. Partial CDR3 DNA: TGCAGTGCTAGAGATCCGGCGGTCCACTCTGGAAACACC.

This clone was observed at least ten times. The part of the CDR3 DNA that was read is TGCAGTGCTGGTTCCAGACAGATCGGCTATGGC. Amino acid sequence: CSAGSRQIGYG. The full CDR3 protein is CSAGSRQIGYGYTF. The chain uses TRBV20-1 and TRBJ1-2, with D maybe TRBD1 (5 bases). Read coverage stops 3 residues before the CDR3 terminus; the germline J gene supplies the remainder. Trimming cost V 5 bases and J 4 bases, with 17 bases left between them. Germline-derived CDR1 and CDR2 are DFQATT and SNEGSKA (reference sequence). There are 14 residues in the CDR3.

This clone appeared many times. The CDR3 is cut off 3 residues early in the read; its end comes from the germline J gene. V gene TRBV18 combines with J gene TRBJ2-3, with D uncertain. Germline CDR1 reads KGHSH; CDR2 reads LQKENI. The ends were cut back, 4 bases at V and 0 bases at J, with 26 bases in the middle. The CDR3 extends over 20 amino acids. CDR3 DNA (partial): TGTGCCAGCTCACTCACGTGGTCCAGGCGCGCAGCCGCGAGCACAGATACG. Protein: CASSLTWSRRAAASTDT. Given in full, the CDR3 is CASSLTWSRRAAASTDTQYF. The full variable domain, rest sourced from reference TRBV18 and TRBJ2-3, is NAGVMQNPRHLVRRRGQEARLRCSPMKGHSHVYWYRQLPEEGLKFMVYLQKENIIDESGMPKERFSAEFPKEGPSILRIQQVVRGDSAAYFCASSLTWSRRAAASTDTQYFGPGTRLTVL.

This clone was detected many times. The read terminates 3 residues ahead of where the CDR3 ends, so the germline J gene completes it. The rearrangement joins TRBV20-1 to TRBJ2-1; 14 bases line up with TRBD2. Per the germline V gene, CDR1 is DFQATT and CDR2 is SNEGSKA (reference sequence). This CDR3 is built from 14 residues. J lost 8 bases, V lost 5 bases, and 5 bases had no gene match. The sequenced CDR3 bases are TGCAGTGCTTCTGGGACTAGCGGGAGTTATGAG. It codes for CSASGTSGSYE. The CDR3 in full is CSASGTSGSYEQFF.

Only a few counts were recorded for this clone. Possible read error: a much larger clone is one base away. The CDR3 sequence: CASGLGTDYEQYF. CDR3 DNA (partial): TGCGCCAGCGGTCTTGGGACTGACTACGAG. This sequence joins TRBV10-1 and TRBJ2-7; perhaps TRBD2 as D (6 bases). Read coverage stops 3 residues before the CDR3 terminus; the germline J gene supplies the remainder. With 8 bases removed from V and 3 bases from J, the gap between germline ends came to 14 bases. The CDR3 is 13 residues long. The germline CDR1 and CDR2 sequences are WNHNN and SYGVQD (reference sequence).

This clone appeared a few times. The read terminates 3 residues ahead of where the CDR3 ends, so the germline J gene completes it. The chain combines TRBV20-1 with TRBJ1-1; 7 bases map to TRBD1. Germline V lookup: CDR1 DFQATT, CDR2 SNEGSKA (reference sequence). V lost 0 bases, J lost 1 base, and 5 bases stayed unmatched. This CDR3 contains 15 residues. CDR3 bases read: TGCAGTGCTAGAGATTCGGACAGGCCGAACACTGAA. It specifies CSARDSDRPNTE. The CDR3 in full is CSARDSDRPNTEAFF.

This clone showed up just a few times. From the germline J gene comes the end of the CDR3, since the read stops 3 residues before it. This rearrangement joins TRBV5-4 to TRBJ2-1; TRBD2 matches 9 bases. Germline CDR1 reads SGHNT; CDR2 reads YYREEE (reference sequence). Trimming at V came to 1 base and at J to 8 bases, leaving 7 bases not matched to a gene. The CDR3 extends over 15 amino acids. CDR3 DNA, as far as it was read: TGTGCCAGCAGCTTGTACAGCGGGAGGCTACATGAG. Its protein product is CASSLYSGRLHE. The whole CDR3 sequence is CASSLYSGRLHEQFF.

This clone was seen many times. The read ends 3 residues early relative to the CDR3; the germline J gene fills the gap. The chain has TRBV2 and TRBJ2-5; D perhaps matches TRBD1 (5 bases). Trimming removed 3 bases from V and 4 bases from J, with 12 bases in between. From germline, CDR1 is SNHLY and CDR2 FYNNEI. This CDR3 region has 14 residues. The CDR3 sequence: CASSDGRERETQYF. Incomplete CDR3 DNA: TGTGCCAGCAGTGATGGCAGGGAAAGAGAGACC. Full variable domain (missing parts from reference TRBV2 and TRBJ2-5): EPEVTQTPSHQVTQMGQEVILRCVPISNHLYFYWYRQILGQKVEFLVSFYNNEISEKSEIFDDQFSVERPDGSNFTLKIRSTKLEDSAMYFCASSDGRERETQYFGPGTRLLVL.

This clone was recorded at least ten times. The read ends 3 residues early relative to the CDR3; the germline J gene fills the gap. The genes are TRBV10-3 and TRBJ2-7; the match to TRBD2 covers 8 bases. The CDR3 sequence is 15 residues long. V gave up 2 bases and J gave up 1 base; unmatched junction bases: 4. Looked up from germline, CDR1 is ENHRY and CDR2 is SYGVKD. Partial CDR3 DNA: TGTGCCATCAGTGAGCGGACTAGCAGTTCCTACGAG. Its protein product is CAISERTSSSYE. In full, the CDR3 reads CAISERTSSSYEQYF.

This clone occurred many times. The CDR3 extends 3 residues past the end of the read, so its final part is completed from the germline J gene. This sequence joins TRBV4-2 and TRBJ2-7, with a possible D match to TRBD2 (5 bases). In germline, CDR1 is LGHNA, CDR2 YNFKEQ. This CDR3 region has 14 residues. Trimming stripped 1 base from V and 6 bases from J, with 13 bases between. The part of the CDR3 DNA that was read is TGTGCCAGCAGCCAAGTGACGGATAGCGCCGAG. Amino acid sequence: CASSQVTDSAE. The complete CDR3 reads CASSQVTDSAEQYF.